This TCR beta chain was sequenced during a study of T cell responses to AZD1222 COVID-19 vaccine. The germline gives CDR1 WNHNN, CDR2 SYGVQD (reference sequence). V lost 6 bases and J lost 2; bases outside the gene matches: 5. The CDR3 has 15 amino acids. This clone was observed a few times. Its target is unknown. General study results and limits: Baseline seropositivity characterized only a handful of AZD1222 recipients. Sampled repertoires all dated from after the peak T cell response.

Libraries were prepared by immunoSEQ multiplex PCR; TCRdb keeps only in-frame clonotypes and omits some of them. The table has about 130,000 clones, roughly 88% seen once; the top ten hold approximately 8%. The source material was peripheral blood, sampled on day 0 of AZD1222 vaccination. The source of this sequence is an adult in good health. This rearrangement joins TRBV10-1 to TRBJ2-7; 12 bases are a match to TRBD2. The CDR3 loop is CASSRGLAGTYEQYF. In nucleotides, the CDR3 is TGCGCCAGCAGCCGTGGACTAGCGGGGACCTACGAGCAGTACTTC.